Sequencing of this TCR beta chain was carried out in a study of blood T cell repertoires in COVID-19. The assay was immunoSEQ multiplex PCR, and TCRdb's table has in-frame clones only and misses some. The data contain a few hundred thousand clones, roughly 83% of them seen just once; the ten biggest clones take up roughly 4.5%. This receptor was identified in a man in his fifties or sixties who had recovered from COVID-19. Sequencing was done on a sample of peripheral blood.

CDR3 residues: CASSLAGGTSTDTQYF. The CDR3 DNA follows: TGCGCCAGCAGCTTGGCCGGGGGGACTAGCACAGATACGCAGTATTTT. V gene TRBV5-1 combines with J gene TRBJ2-3; 7 bases match TRBD2. There are 16 residues in the CDR3. The V gene's germline CDR1 is SGHRS and CDR2 YFSETQ. V shed 0 bases, J shed 0 bases, and the junction held 4 bases outside the gene matches. Variable domain in full (rest from reference TRBV5-1 and TRBJ2-3): KAGVTQTPRYLIKTRGQQVTLSCSPISGHRSVSWYQQTPGQGLQFLFEYFSETQRNKGNFPGRFSGRQFSNSRSEMNVSTLELGDSALYLCASSLAGGTSTDTQYFGPGTRLTVL.